This T cell receptor (beta chain) derives from a study of shared clonotypes between healthy human individuals. Points from the study as a whole: Relative to their counterparts shared across all four donors, non-shared clonotypes exhibited diminished generation probabilities.

As concerns this clone: Its antigen is as yet unknown.

In the sorted-subset replicate PCRs, around 200 ng DNA, 25,000 to 35,000 T cell genomes, was used. Produced via immunoSEQ multiplex PCR; TCRdb's table is partial and in-frame only. This table has about 2.3 million clones, over 90% appearing once. Trimming shortened V by 0 bases and J by 5 bases, and 20 bases separated the two germline ends. Germline-derived CDR1 and CDR2 are SGDLS and YYNGEE. The CDR3 has 17 residues. Within Nashville, Tennessee resided all donors, each a Caucasian adult. Division of CD4+ cells produced a CD45RA+ naive subset and a CD45RA-negative memory subset. This TCR came from a man between 18 and 35 years old in good health. Some clones in this sample may be carry-over from other donors' samples. The sequenced sample was naive CD4+ T cells from PBMCs. The subset here: CD45RA+ positively selected. V gene TRBV9 combines with J gene TRBJ2-5, with a possible D match to TRBD2 (6 bases). CDR3: CASSVGFRGTGGETQYF. The CDR3 DNA sequence: TGTGCCAGCAGCGTAGGCTTCAGAGGGACCGGAGGGGAGACCCAGTACTTC.